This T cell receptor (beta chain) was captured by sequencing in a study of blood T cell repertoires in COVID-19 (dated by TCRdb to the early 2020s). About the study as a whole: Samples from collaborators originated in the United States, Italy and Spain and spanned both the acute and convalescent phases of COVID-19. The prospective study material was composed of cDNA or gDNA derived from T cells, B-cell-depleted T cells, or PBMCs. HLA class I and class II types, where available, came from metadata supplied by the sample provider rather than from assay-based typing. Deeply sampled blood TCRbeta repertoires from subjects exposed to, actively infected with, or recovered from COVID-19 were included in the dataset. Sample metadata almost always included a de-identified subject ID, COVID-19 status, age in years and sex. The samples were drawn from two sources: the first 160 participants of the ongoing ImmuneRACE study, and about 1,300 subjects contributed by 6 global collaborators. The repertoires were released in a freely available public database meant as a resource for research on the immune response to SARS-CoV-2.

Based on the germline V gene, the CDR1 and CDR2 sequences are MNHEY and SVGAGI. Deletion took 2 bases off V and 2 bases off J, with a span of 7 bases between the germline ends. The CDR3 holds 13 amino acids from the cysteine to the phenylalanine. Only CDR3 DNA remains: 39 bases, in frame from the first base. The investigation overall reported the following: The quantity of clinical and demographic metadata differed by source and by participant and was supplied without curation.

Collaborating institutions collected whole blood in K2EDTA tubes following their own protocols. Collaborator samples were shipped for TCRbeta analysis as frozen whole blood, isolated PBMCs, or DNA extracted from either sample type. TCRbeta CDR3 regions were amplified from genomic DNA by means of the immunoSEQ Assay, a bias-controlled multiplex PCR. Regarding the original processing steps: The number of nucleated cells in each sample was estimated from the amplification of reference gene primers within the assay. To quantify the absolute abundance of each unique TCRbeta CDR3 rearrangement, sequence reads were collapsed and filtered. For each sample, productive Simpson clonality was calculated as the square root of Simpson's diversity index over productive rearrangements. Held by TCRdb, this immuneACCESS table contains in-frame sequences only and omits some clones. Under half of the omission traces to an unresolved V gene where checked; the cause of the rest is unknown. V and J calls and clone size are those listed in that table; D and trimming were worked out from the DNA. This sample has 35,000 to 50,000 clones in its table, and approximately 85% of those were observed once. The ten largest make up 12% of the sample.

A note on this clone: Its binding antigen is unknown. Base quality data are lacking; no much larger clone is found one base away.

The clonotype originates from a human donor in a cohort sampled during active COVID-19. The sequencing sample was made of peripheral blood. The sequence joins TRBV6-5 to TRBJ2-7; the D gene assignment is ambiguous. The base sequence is TGTGCCAGCAGTTACGAGGCCACCTACGAGCAGTACTTC. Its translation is CASSYEATYEQYF.